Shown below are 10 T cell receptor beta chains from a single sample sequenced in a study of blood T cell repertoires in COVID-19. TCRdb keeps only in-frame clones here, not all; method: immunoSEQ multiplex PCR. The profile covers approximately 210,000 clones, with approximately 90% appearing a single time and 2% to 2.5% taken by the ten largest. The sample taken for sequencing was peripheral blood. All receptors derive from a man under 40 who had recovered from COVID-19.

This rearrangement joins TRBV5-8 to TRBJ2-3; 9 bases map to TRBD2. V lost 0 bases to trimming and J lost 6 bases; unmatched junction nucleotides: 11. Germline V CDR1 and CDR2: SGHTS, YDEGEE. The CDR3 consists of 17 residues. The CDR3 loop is CASSLDGSGGARDTQYF. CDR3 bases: TGTGCCAGCAGCTTGGATGGTAGCGGGGGTGCTCGGGATACGCAGTATTTT.

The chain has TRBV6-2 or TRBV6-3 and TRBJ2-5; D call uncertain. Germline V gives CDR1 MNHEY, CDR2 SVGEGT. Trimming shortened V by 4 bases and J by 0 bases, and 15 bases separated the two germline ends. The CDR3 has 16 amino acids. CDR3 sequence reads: CASSFPQERNQETQYF. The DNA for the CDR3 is TGTGCCAGCAGTTTCCCCCAGGAAAGGAACCAAGAGACCCAGTACTTC.

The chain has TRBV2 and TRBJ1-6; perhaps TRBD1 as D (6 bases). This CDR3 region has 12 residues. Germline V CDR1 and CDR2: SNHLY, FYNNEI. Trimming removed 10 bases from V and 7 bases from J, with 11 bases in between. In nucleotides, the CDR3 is TGTGCCAACGGACAGCCCAATTCACCCCTCCACTTT. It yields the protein CANGQPNSPLHF. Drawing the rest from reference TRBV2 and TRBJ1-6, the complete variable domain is EPEVTQTPSHQVTQMGQEVILRCVPISNHLYFYWYRQILGQKVEFLVSFYNNEISEKSEIFDDQFSVERPDGSNFTLKIRSTKLEDSAMYFCANGQPNSPLHFGNGTRLTVT.

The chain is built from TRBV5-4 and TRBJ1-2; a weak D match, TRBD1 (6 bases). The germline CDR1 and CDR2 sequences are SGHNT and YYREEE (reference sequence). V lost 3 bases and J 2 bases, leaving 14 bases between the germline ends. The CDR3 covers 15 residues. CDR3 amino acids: CASSSAGVANYGYTF. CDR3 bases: TGTGCCAGCAGCTCCGCAGGGGTTGCCAACTATGGCTACACCTTC. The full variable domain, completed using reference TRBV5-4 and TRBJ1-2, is ETGVTQSPTHLIKTRGQQVTLRCSSQSGHNTVSWYQQALGQGPQFIFQYYREEENGRGNFPPRFSGLQFPNYSSELNVNALELDDSALYLCASSSAGVANYGYTFGSGTRLTVV.

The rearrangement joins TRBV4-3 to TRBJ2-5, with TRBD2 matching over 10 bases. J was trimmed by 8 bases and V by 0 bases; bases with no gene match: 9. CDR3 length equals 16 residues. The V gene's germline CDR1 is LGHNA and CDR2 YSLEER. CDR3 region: CASSQDLLASGGTQYF. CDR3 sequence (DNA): TGCGCCAGCAGCCAAGATCTGTTAGCTAGCGGGGGAACCCAGTACTTC.

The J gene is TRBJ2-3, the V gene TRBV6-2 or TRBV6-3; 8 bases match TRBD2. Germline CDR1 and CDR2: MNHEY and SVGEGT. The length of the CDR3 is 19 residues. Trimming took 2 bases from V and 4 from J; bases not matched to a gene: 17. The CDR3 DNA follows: TGTGCCAGCAGTTACGGGCCCCTCCCGGCCGGGGGGGCCTCAGATACGCAGTATTTT. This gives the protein CASSYGPLPAGGASDTQYF.

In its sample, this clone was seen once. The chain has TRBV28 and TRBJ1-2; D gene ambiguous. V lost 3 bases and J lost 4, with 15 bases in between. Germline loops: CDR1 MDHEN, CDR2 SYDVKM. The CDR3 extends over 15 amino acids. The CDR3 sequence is CASSFSPQVRYGYTF. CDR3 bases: TGTGCCAGCAGTTTCTCCCCCCAGGTGCGCTATGGCTACACCTTC.

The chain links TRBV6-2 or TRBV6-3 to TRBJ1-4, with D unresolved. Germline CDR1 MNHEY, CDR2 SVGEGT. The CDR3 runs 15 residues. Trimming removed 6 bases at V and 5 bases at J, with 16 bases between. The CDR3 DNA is TGTGCCAGCAGCGTGGAGACGTATAGCAATGAAAAACTGTTTTTT. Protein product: CASSVETYSNEKLFF.

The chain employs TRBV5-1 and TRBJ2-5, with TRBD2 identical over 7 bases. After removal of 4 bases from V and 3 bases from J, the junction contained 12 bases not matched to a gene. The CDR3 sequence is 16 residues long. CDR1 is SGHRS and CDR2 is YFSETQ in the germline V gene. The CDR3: CASSKGVGRGEETQYF. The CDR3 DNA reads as TGCGCCAGCAGCAAGGGTGTAGGACGGGGGGAAGAGACCCAGTACTTC.

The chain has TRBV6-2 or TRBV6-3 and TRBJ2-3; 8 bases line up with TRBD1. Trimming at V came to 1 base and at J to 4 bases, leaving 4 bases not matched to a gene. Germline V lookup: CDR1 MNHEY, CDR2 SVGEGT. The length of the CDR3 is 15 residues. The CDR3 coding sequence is TGTGCCAGCAGTTACTGGGACAGGCCCCCAGATACGCAGTATTTT. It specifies CASSYWDRPPDTQYF.